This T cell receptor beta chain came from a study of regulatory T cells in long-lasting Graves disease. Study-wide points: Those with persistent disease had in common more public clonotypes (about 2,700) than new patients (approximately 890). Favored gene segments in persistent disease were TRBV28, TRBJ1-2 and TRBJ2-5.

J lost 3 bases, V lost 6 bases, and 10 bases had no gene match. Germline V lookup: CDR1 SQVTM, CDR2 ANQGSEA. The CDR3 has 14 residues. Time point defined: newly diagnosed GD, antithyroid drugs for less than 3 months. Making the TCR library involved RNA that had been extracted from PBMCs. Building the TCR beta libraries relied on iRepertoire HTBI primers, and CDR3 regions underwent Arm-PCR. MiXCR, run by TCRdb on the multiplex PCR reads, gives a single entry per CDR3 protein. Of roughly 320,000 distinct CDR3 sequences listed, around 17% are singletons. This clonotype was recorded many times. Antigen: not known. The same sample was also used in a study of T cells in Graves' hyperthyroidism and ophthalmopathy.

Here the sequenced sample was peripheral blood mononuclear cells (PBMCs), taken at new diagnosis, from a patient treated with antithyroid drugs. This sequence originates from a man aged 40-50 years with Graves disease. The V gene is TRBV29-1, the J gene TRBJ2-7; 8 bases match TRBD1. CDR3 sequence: CSVLGQDRVYEQYF. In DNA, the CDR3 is TGCAGCGTCCTGGGACAGGACAGGGTCTACGAGCAGTACTTC.